The 20 T cell receptor beta chains below come from one sample, sequenced in a study of Ad26.COV2.S vaccination and SARS-CoV-2 variants. Some clones are missing from TCRdb's copy, which holds only in-frame ones; the method was immunoSEQ multiplex PCR. This sample has a few hundred thousand clones, with roughly 90% found just once. The treatment: over 15 received Ad26.COV2.S at low or high dose, single or two shots; 5 received placebo; per-sample allocation not given. Day 63 after the first vaccine or placebo injection was the time point for sampling. The sample here was peripheral blood, taken in a trial of Ad26.COV2.S vaccine versus placebo. These receptors came from a person aged 18-60 years who received the Ad26.COV2.S COVID-19 vaccine or a placebo.

The chain links TRBV24-1 to TRBJ1-2; the match to TRBD1 covers 9 bases. CDR3 size: 22 residues. Germline V CDR1 and CDR2: KGHDR, SFDVKD. The V and J ends lost 1 base and 8 bases, in that order; junction bases with no gene match: 28. The CDR3 region is CATSDFWDRELNVTLTIYGYTF. The CDR3 nucleotides are TGTGCCACCAGTGATTTTTGGGACAGGGAACTAAACGTAACCCTAACAATCTACGGCTACACCTTC.

The chain has TRBV19 and TRBJ1-1; a weak D match, TRBD1 (5 bases). CDR1 LNHDA and CDR2 SQIVND come from the germline V gene (reference sequence). V gave up 8 bases and J gave up 8 bases, with 12 bases separating them. The CDR3 consists of 11 residues. The CDR3 nucleotides are TGTGCCAGTGGGGACTTTGTGGAAGCTTTCTTT. The encoded protein is CASGDFVEAFF.

The chain uses TRBV27 and TRBJ2-5, with D unresolved. V shed 0 bases and J shed 6 bases, with 11 bases lying between them. Germline V gene data show CDR1 as MNHEY and CDR2 as SMNVEV (reference sequence). This CDR3 has 14 amino acids. This CDR3 reads CASSLSARTQTQYF. The CDR3 nucleotides are TGTGCCAGCAGTTTATCTGCGCGTACGCAGACCCAGTACTTC.

The chain couples TRBV7-2 to TRBJ1-4, with unresolved D. From germline, CDR1 is SGHTA and CDR2 FQGNSA. This CDR3 has 13 residues. Trimming left V 3 bases short and J 7 bases short, with 9 bases between. CDR3 DNA sequence: TGTGCCAGCAGCTTTAGGTTTGTTGAAAAACTGTTTTTT. Its protein product is CASSFRFVEKLFF.

This rearrangement joins TRBV6-2 or TRBV6-3 to TRBJ2-7; weak D call: TRBD1 (6 bases). The CDR3 has 15 residues. Germline CDR1 reads MNHEY; CDR2 reads SVGEGT. The V end was cut by 4 bases, the J end by 2 bases, with 15 bases between. The CDR3 nucleotides are TGTGCCAGCAGTTTTAGCGCCAGGACAGCCTACGAGCAGTACTTC. It is translated as CASSFSARTAYEQYF.

The rearrangement joins TRBV14 to TRBJ2-7, with a weak D call TRBD2 (5 bases). The germline gives CDR1 SGHDN, CDR2 FVKESK. The CDR3 consists of 16 residues. V was trimmed by 4 bases and J by 0 bases, leaving 16 bases between them. The CDR3 DNA sequence: TGTGCCAGCAGCCCGCGGGCGGGCGCTCGCTCCTACGAGCAGTACTTC. Translating gives CASSPRAGARSYEQYF. Combining the CDR3 with reference TRBV14 and TRBJ2-7 gives the whole variable domain EAGVTQFPSHSVIEKGQTVTLRCDPISGHDNLYWYRRVMGKEIKFLLHFVKESKQDESGMPNNRFLAERTGGTYSTLKVQPAELEDSGVYFCASSPRAGARSYEQYFGPGTRLTVT.

The chain carries TRBV7-2 and TRBJ1-5; 10 bases line up with TRBD1. V lost 5 bases, J lost 4 bases, and 11 bases stayed unmatched. This CDR3 region has 17 residues. CDR1 is SGHTA and CDR2 is FQGNSA in the germline V gene. This CDR3 reads CASSHVPGTGENQPQHF. The CDR3 nucleotides are TGTGCCAGCAGCCACGTCCCCGGGACAGGGGAAAATCAGCCCCAGCATTTT.

The chain has TRBV15 and TRBJ2-7, with 7 bases that match TRBD1. The length of the CDR3 is 19 residues. Trimming took 1 base from V and 3 from J; bases not matched to a gene: 18. Germline V gives CDR1 LNHNV, CDR2 YYDKDF (reference sequence). The CDR3 region has the DNA TGTGCCACCAGCAGAGGGAACAGGGGCTCGGCTCCTACCAACTACGAGCAGTACTTC. Translating gives CATSRGNRGSAPTNYEQYF.

The chain recombines TRBV21-1 with TRBJ2-1; the table's D call TRBD1 went unverified against the DNA. TRBV21-1 is a pseudogene locus. This CDR3 spans 18 amino acids. The CDR3 DNA follows: TGTGCCAGCAGCAGGGGCCCTGACCGGGACAGGGACTACAATGAGCAGTTCTTC. Its protein is CASSRGPDRDRDYNEQFF.

This rearrangement joins TRBV28 to TRBJ1-3; TRBD1 might be the D (6 bases). The CDR3 sequence is 18 residues long. V gave up 3 bases and J gave up 4 bases, with 22 bases separating them. From germline, CDR1 is MDHEN and CDR2 SYDVKM. This CDR3 is CASSFPTTGRLGGNTIYF. The CDR3 DNA follows: TGTGCCAGCAGTTTCCCCACCACAGGGCGGTTAGGGGGAAACACCATATATTTT. The variable domain in full, with the rest retrieved from reference TRBV28 and TRBJ1-3, is DVKVTQSSRYLVKRTGEKVFLECVQDMDHENMFWYRQDPGLGLRLIYFSYDVKMKEKGDIPEGYSVSREKKERFSLILESASTNQTSMYLCASSFPTTGRLGGNTIYFGEGSWLTVV.

As concerns this clone: An end of the junction differs from the germline gene, which may be a read error. The chain uses TRBV4-2 and TRBJ2-7; tentatively, D is TRBD1 (6 bases). There are 14 residues in the CDR3. CDR1 LGHNA and CDR2 YNFKEQ come from the germline V gene. Here the CDR3 reads CASNQGKGAYEQYF. In nucleotides, the CDR3 is TGTGCCAGCAACCAAGGCAAGGGGGCCTACGAGCAGTACTTC.

This chain uses TRBV19 with TRBJ2-7; the match to TRBD2 covers 14 bases. The CDR3 consists of 15 residues. CDR1 and CDR2 from the germline V gene are LNHDA and SQIVND (reference sequence). The ends lost 3 bases at V and 3 bases at J; junction bases unmatched: 1. CDR3 sequence (DNA): TGTGCCAGTAGTATCGGGACTAGCGGGAGCTACGAGCAGTACTTC. Protein: CASSIGTSGSYEQYF.

The V call is TRBV29-1, the J call TRBJ2-7; D possibly uses TRBD1 or TRBD2 (5 bases each). Germline CDR1 and CDR2: SQVTM and ANQGSEA. Trimming removed 8 bases at V and 0 bases at J, with 17 bases between. This CDR3 region has 14 residues. In DNA form, the CDR3 reads TGCAGCACCCGGACCGGGACCGCCTCCTACGAGCAGTACTTC. Protein sequence: CSTRTGTASYEQYF.

V gene TRBV6-6 combines with J gene TRBJ1-6; tentative D call: TRBD1 (6 bases). Germline assignment: CDR1 MNHNY and CDR2 SVGAGI (reference sequence). V was trimmed by 5 bases and J by 7 bases, leaving 15 bases between them. The CDR3 is 15 residues long. CDR3 protein: CASSRSRDKNSPLHF. CDR3 sequence (DNA): TGTGCCAGCAGTCGTTCCCGGGACAAGAATTCACCCCTCCACTTT.

V and J are TRBV6-5 and TRBJ2-5; 12 bases align to TRBD2. The CDR3 spans 14 residues. Germline assignment: CDR1 MNHEY and CDR2 SVGAGI. With V trimmed by 5 bases and J by 5 bases, 3 bases remained unmatched. Here the CDR3 reads CASSTSGGLETQYF. The CDR3 region has the DNA TGTGCCAGCAGTACTAGCGGGGGGCTGGAGACCCAGTACTTC.

The rearrangement links TRBV19 to TRBJ1-2; D gene ambiguous. The CDR3 is 13 amino acids. V was cut by 5 bases and J by 4 bases, with 11 bases left in between. Germline V gene data show CDR1 as LNHDA and CDR2 as SQIVND (reference sequence). CDR3 residues: CASSWASGYGYTF. DNA for the CDR3: TGTGCCAGTAGTTGGGCATCGGGCTATGGCTACACCTTC.

The CDR3 loop is CASSYPRGQETQYF. The DNA for the CDR3 is TGTGCCAGCAGTTACCCGCGGGGTCAAGAGACCCAGTACTTC. The rearrangement uses TRBV6-6 and TRBJ2-5; the D gene is possibly TRBD2 (6 bases). Trimming removed 2 bases from V and 2 bases from J, with 9 bases in between. The CDR3 runs 14 residues. In germline, CDR1 is MNHNY, CDR2 SVGAGI (reference sequence).

This sequence joins TRBV2 and TRBJ2-4; D may be TRBD1 (5 bases). The germline V gene has CDR1 SNHLY and CDR2 FYNNEI. The CDR3 sequence is 15 residues long. The germline V and J ends were trimmed by 3 bases and 3 bases, with 12 bases remaining between them. The CDR3 protein is CASSDDSGDKNIQYF. The CDR3, as DNA: TGTGCCAGCAGTGACGACAGTGGGGACAAAAACATTCAGTACTTC.

V usage is TRBV18 and J usage is TRBJ1-4, with D perhaps TRBD1 (6 bases). With 4 bases removed from V and 0 bases from J, the gap between germline ends came to 9 bases. Germline assignment: CDR1 KGHSH and CDR2 LQKENI. This CDR3 contains 15 residues. Here the CDR3 DNA reads TGTGCCAGCTCACTGGGACAAGCAACTAATGAAAAACTGTTTTTT. Its translation: CASSLGQATNEKLFF.

This chain connects TRBV5-4 to TRBJ2-5; no firm D call. Looked up from germline, CDR1 is SGHNT and CDR2 is YYREEE (reference sequence). The CDR3 totals 13 residues. With 2 bases removed from V and 2 bases from J, the gap between germline ends came to 7 bases. The CDR3 bases are TGTGCCAGCAGCTTCGGTGCGCAAGAGACCCAGTACTTC. This encodes CASSFGAQETQYF.